This entry lists 8 T cell receptor beta chains sequenced from one sample in a study of T cells in Graves' hyperthyroidism and ophthalmopathy (dated by TCRdb to between 2017 and 2020). The library relied on multiplex PCR. The reads were generated on an Illumina HiSeq 2000. TCR beta CDR3 regions were amplified from RNA transcripts. For the first round of RT-PCR on the TCR CDR3, the HTBI primer set was used together with the Qiagen OneStep RT-PCR kit. TCRdb trimmed public reads at Q25 via fastp, called clones via MiXCR and kept in-frame beta chains. All rows with the same CDR3 protein become a single entry with the most common DNA and genes. The sample contains under 750,000 distinct CDR3 sequences, around 19% of them found a single time. Clones ranked in the top ten supply approximately 15% of the sample. Sequenced input: blood. The receptors were gathered from a woman aged 45-65 years with Graves' hyperthyroidism that later progressed to Graves' ophthalmopathy.

This clonotype appeared many times. CDR3: CASSSGTGGYTGELFF. The CDR3 DNA is TGTGCCAGCAGCTCCGGGACAGGGGGCTACACCGGGGAGCTGTTTTTT. The genes are TRBV12-3 or TRBV12-4 and TRBJ2-2; 12 bases are shared with TRBD1. This CDR3 is 16 amino acids long. J gave up 3 bases and V 6 bases, and 5 bases lay outside the gene matches.

This clonotype was recorded many times. The chain recombines TRBV9 with TRBJ1-1, with a possible D match to TRBD1 (5 bases). Germline CDR1 reads SGDLS; CDR2 reads YYNGEE. The length of the CDR3 is 15 residues. V was clipped by 4 bases and J by 0 bases, with 13 bases between them. The CDR3 nucleotides read TGTGCCAGCAGCCCGCCGAGACAGATGAACACTGAAGCTTTCTTT. It encodes CASSPPRQMNTEAFF.

There are many counts of this clonotype. This chain uses TRBV19 with TRBJ2-7; no clear D gene. This CDR3 contains 15 residues. From germline, CDR1 is LNHDA and CDR2 SQIVND (reference sequence). Trimming cost V 3 bases and J 1 base, with 13 bases left between them. CDR3 sequence (DNA): TGTGCCAGTAGTATCACCCCATCCGGATCCTACGAGCAGTACTTC. As protein: CASSITPSGSYEQYF.

This clonotype was counted ten times or more. This chain links TRBV7-8 with TRBJ2-5; weak D call: TRBD1 (7 bases). The CDR3 runs to 15 residues. V lost 2 bases and J 2 bases, leaving 12 bases between the germline ends. The germline gives CDR1 SGHVS, CDR2 FQNEAQ. Here the CDR3 DNA reads TGTGCCAGCAGCTTACAGGCAGGGGGGCAAGAGACCCAGTACTTC. It specifies CASSLQAGGQETQYF. The full variable domain, completed using reference TRBV7-8 and TRBJ2-5, is GAGVSQSPRYKVAKRGQDVALRCDPISGHVSLFWYQQALGQGPEFLTYFQNEAQLDKSGLPSDRFFAERPEGSVSTLKIQRTQQEDSAVYLCASSLQAGGQETQYFGPGTRLLVL.

The chain employs TRBV20-1 and TRBJ1-1; D gene ambiguous. V lost 1 base to trimming and J lost 0 bases, with 12 bases between them. Germline loops: CDR1 DFQATT, CDR2 SNEGSKA (reference sequence). This CDR3 contains 15 residues. The CDR3 nucleotides read TGCAGTGCTAGAGTAGCTGACACTATGAACACTGAAGCTTTCTTT. Its translation: CSARVADTMNTEAFF.

This rearrangement joins TRBV20-1 to TRBJ2-5; TRBD1 aligns across 7 bases. Losses at the gene ends were 5 bases for V and 5 bases for J; bases not matched to a gene: 14. Germline CDR1 and CDR2: DFQATT and SNEGSKA (reference sequence). There are 15 residues in the CDR3. CDR3 sequence: CSAPDPTGMGETQYF. In DNA form, the CDR3 reads TGCAGTGCTCCCGACCCGACAGGGATGGGGGAGACCCAGTACTTC.

This clonotype was recorded at least ten times. The rearrangement joins TRBV6-6 to TRBJ2-3; 8 bases are a match to TRBD2. There are 21 residues in the CDR3. Germline-derived CDR1 and CDR2 are MNHNY and SVGAGI (reference sequence). The trim removed 0 bases at V and 1 base at J, leaving 18 bases unmatched. The CDR3 is CASSYSTPAGFVAGRTDTQYF. The CDR3 coding sequence is TGTGCCAGCAGTTACTCGACCCCTGCCGGCTTTGTAGCGGGGCGCACAGATACGCAGTATTTT.

This clonotype has a count of ten or more. The rearrangement uses TRBV3-1 and TRBJ2-1; the match to TRBD1 covers 9 bases. The CDR3 totals 15 residues. The V segment lost 4 bases and the J segment 7 bases; nucleotides outside the gene matches: 8. CDR1 is LGHDT and CDR2 is YNNKEL in the germline V gene (reference sequence). The DNA of the CDR3 is TGTGCCAGCAGCCGCCCCCGGGACAGGGCTAATGAGCAGTTCTTC. Protein sequence: CASSRPRDRANEQFF.